The T cell receptor (beta chain) described here comes from a study of CD8+ T cells in alopecia areata. Study overall: A 6-month off-drug phase came after tofacitinib, which had lasted 6 to 18 months.

The CDR3 consists of 13 residues. CDR1 is GTSNPN, CDR2 SVGIG, per germline (reference sequence). About this clone itself: This may stem from a read error, because a much larger clone lies one nucleotide away. Within the sample, other DNA sequences also encode this same CDR3.

RNA, once extracted, was reverse transcribed into cDNA for use as the sequencing template. Sequenced by immunoSEQ multiplex PCR; TCRdb stores in-frame clones only, minus some. This table has around 21,000 clones, 50% to 60% appearing once. Stated treatment: oral pan-JAK inhibitor, 5-10 mg twice daily. Sampling of alopecia areata patients yielded lesional scalp punch biopsies as well as peripheral blood. The receptor's source is a human donor with alopecia areata. This rearrangement joins TRBV30 to TRBJ2-1, with a possible D match to TRBD2 (5 bases). The source was skin, collected at week 4, from a patient treated with tofacitinib. CDR3 in DNA: TGTGCCTGGGGAGGTAGCTCCTACAACGAGCAGTTCTTC. Encoded protein: CAWGGSSYNEQFF.